The T cell receptor (beta chain) under discussion was sequenced for a study of T cells in Graves' hyperthyroidism and ophthalmopathy. Germline trimming cut 5 bases from V and 7 bases from J; bases unmatched to any gene: 10. This CDR3 is built from 15 residues. RNA transcripts served as the template for amplifying TCR beta CDR3 regions. HTBI primers were employed in a first-round RT-PCR of the TCR CDR3. TCRdb re-called the multiplex PCR reads through MiXCR, storing one row per CDR3 protein. Of roughly 93,000 distinct CDR3 sequences in the sample, under 65% were seen once. Hyperthyroidism, newly diagnosed and lasting under 2 months, affected patients aged 18 to 65. The sample holds a few counts of this clonotype.

The V and J genes are TRBV12-3 or TRBV12-4 and TRBJ2-5; 10 bases match TRBD2. The source material was blood. This receptor was identified in a woman in her thirties or forties with Graves' hyperthyroidism. Written as DNA, the CDR3 is TGTGCCAGCAGTCAACCCGGACTAGCGGCAAGGACCCAGTACTTC. Translating it yields CASSQPGLAARTQYF.